The rows below give T cell receptor beta chains drawn from one sample of a study of OX40 agonist ivuxolimab in advanced cancers. Libraries were prepared by immunoSEQ multiplex PCR; TCRdb keeps only in-frame clonotypes and omits some of them. The data show tens of thousands of clones, approximately 90% seen once. The specimen comprised CD4+ or CD8+ T cells sorted from blood, sampled in a trial of the OX40 agonist ivuxolimab. The source of these receptors is an adult with an advanced solid tumor such as melanoma, head and neck, liver or kidney cancer. CDR3s include the opening cysteine and the closing phenylalanine or tryptophan. Each record gives: V gene, J gene, clone size, D gene, CDR3 DNA, CDR3 protein. A D gene is named only where the DNA matches it firmly. Expanded clones are given a class, and other clones once, few, many or no size at all.

TRBV10-1	TRBJ2-7	-	-	TGCGCCAGCAGTGAGTGCGGGTGCCACGAGCAGTACTTC	CASSECGCHEQYF
TRBV10-3	TRBJ1-4	-	-	TGTGCCATCAGTGACGGCGGACAGAATGAAAAACTGTTTTTT	CAISDGGQNEKLFF
TRBV10-3	TRBJ2-1	-	TRBD2	TGTGCCATCAGTGGCGGGAGCGCGTCCTACAATGAGCAGTTCTTC	CAISGGSASYNEQFF
TRBV27	TRBJ2-5	-	-	TGTGCCAGCAGTTCCCCGACAGCGTCTGCGACCCAGTACTTC	CASSSPTASATQYF
TRBV7-2	TRBJ2-7	-	-	TGTGCCAGCACCTCCGGGGGGGGTAGGGACAGAGAGCAGTACTTC	CASTSGGGRDREQYF
TRBV6-6	TRBJ2-3	-	TRBD1	TGTGCCAGCAGTCGAACCGGGACAGGAATCACAGATACGCAGTATTTT	CASSRTGTGITDTQYF
TRBV5-1	TRBJ2-5	-	TRBD1	TGCGCCAGCAGGACTGACCCGGGACAGAGGGGGACCCAGTACTTC	CASRTDPGQRGTQYF
TRBV6-5	TRBJ1-1	-	-	TGTGCCAGCAGTTTAGTTAGGTCAGGTGGAACCTTCGAAGCTTTCTTT	CASSLVRSGGTFEAFF
TRBV30	TRBJ1-4	-	TRBD1	TGTGCCTGGACAAGGGACAGCAATAATGAAAAACTGTTTTTT	CAWTRDSNNEKLFF
TRBV28	TRBJ1-5	-	TRBD1	TGTGCCAGCAGCCCGACAGGGCCAAATCAGCCCCAGCATTTT	CASSPTGPNQPQHF
TRBV30	TRBJ1-5	-	-	TGTGCCTGGAGTCCCCGGCTACAGATCGCCAATCAGCCCCAGCATTTT	CAWSPRLQIANQPQHF
TRBV4-1	TRBJ1-6	-	-	TGCGCCAGCAGACCGGGAGGGTATAATTCACCCCTCCACTTT	CASRPGGYNSPLHF
TRBV7-2	TRBJ2-1	few	TRBD2	TGTGCCAGCAGCTTTGTCCTAGCGGGAGGGGGTGAGCAGTTCTTC	CASSFVLAGGGEQFF
TRBV19	TRBJ2-5	once	TRBD2	TGTGCCAGTAGGGACATCGGGACTAGCGGGGACCAAGAGACCCAGTACTTC	CASRDIGTSGDQETQYF
TRBV2	TRBJ2-1	-	-	TGTGCCAGCAGTGTTACCAGGGAGCAGTTCTTC	CASSVTREQFF
TRBV18	TRBJ2-3	-	-	TGTGCCAGCTCACCCCGGTTGAAGAGTAGCACAGATACGCAGTATTTT	CASSPRLKSSTDTQYF
TRBV5-1	TRBJ2-3	-	TRBD1	TGCGCCAGCACCATACAGGGGGCTACTACAGATACGCAGTATTTT	CASTIQGATTDTQYF
TRBV4-3	TRBJ2-6	-	-	TGCGCCAGCAGCCCCTCCCTAACGTCTGGGGCCAACGTCCTGACTTTC	CASSPSLTSGANVLTF
TRBV10-2	TRBJ1-5	-	-	TGCGCCAGCAGAGAATCAGGGACGGGCAATCAGCCCCAGCATTTT	CASRESGTGNQPQHF
TRBV5-1	TRBJ2-3	-	TRBD2	TGCGCCAGCAGCTCAGGACTAGCGGGGTCCACAGATACGCAGTATTTT	CASSSGLAGSTDTQYF
TRBV27	TRBJ2-4	-	-	TGTGCCAGCAGTTTAGGAAACATTCAGTACTTC	CASSLGNIQYF
TRBV11-2	TRBJ2-2	-	TRBD2	TGTGCCAGCAGCATTACTAGCGGGAGCGTTACCGGGGAGCTGTTTTTT	CASSITSGSVTGELFF
TRBV28	TRBJ2-7	-	-	TGTGCCAGCAGTAATTCAGCGGCTGCCTACGAGCAGTACTTC	CASSNSAAAYEQYF
TRBV6-6	TRBJ2-7	once	-	TGTGCCAGCAGTTACTCGCAAGGCTCCTACGAGCAGTACTTC	CASSYSQGSYEQYF
TRBV7-8	TRBJ2-1	once	TRBD1	TGTGCCAGCAGCTTAAGGGGATTCCCCGCGTCCGACAGGGAAGGGTGGAATGAGCAGTTCTTC	CASSLRGFPASDREGWNEQFF
TRBV28	TRBJ2-1	-	TRBD1	TGTGCCAGCAGTTCTATCACGGGACAGGGTTGGTATGAGCAGTTCTTC	CASSSITGQGWYEQFF
TRBV10-2	TRBJ2-7	-	-	TGCGCCAGCCGCGGGGCCTCCTACGAGCAGTACTTC	CASRGASYEQYF
TRBV5-1	TRBJ2-1	-	-	TGCGCCAGCAGCTTAGTGGGAGACACCTACAATGAGCAGTTCTTC	CASSLVGDTYNEQFF
TRBV27	TRBJ1-3	-	-	TGTGCCAGCAGTATAACAGGGTACTCTGGAAACACCATATATTTT	CASSITGYSGNTIYF
TRBV5-1	TRBJ1-3	-	-	TGCGCCAGCAGCTTGGGACCAATCGGCTCTGGAAACACCATATATTTT	CASSLGPIGSGNTIYF
TRBV5-1	TRBJ2-2	-	TRBD1	TGCGCCAGCAGCTTCGACAGGGCGGACACCGGGGAGCTGTTTTTT	CASSFDRADTGELFF
TRBV2	TRBJ1-2	-	TRBD1	TGTGCCAGCAGTGAACTGTCAGGGGGTCCCTATGGCTACACCTTC	CASSELSGGPYGYTF
TRBV11-2	TRBJ2-2	-	-	TGTGCCAGCAGCCTCTACCAATCCGGGGAGCTGTTTTTT	CASSLYQSGELFF
TRBV28	TRBJ2-6	-	-	TGTGCCAGCAGTCGGCCTGGGGCCAACGTCCTGACTTTC	CASSRPGANVLTF
TRBV18	TRBJ2-5	-	-	TGTGCCAGCTCACCACCGAATCCGGGATCGGAAGAGACCCAGTACTTC	CASSPPNPGSEETQYF